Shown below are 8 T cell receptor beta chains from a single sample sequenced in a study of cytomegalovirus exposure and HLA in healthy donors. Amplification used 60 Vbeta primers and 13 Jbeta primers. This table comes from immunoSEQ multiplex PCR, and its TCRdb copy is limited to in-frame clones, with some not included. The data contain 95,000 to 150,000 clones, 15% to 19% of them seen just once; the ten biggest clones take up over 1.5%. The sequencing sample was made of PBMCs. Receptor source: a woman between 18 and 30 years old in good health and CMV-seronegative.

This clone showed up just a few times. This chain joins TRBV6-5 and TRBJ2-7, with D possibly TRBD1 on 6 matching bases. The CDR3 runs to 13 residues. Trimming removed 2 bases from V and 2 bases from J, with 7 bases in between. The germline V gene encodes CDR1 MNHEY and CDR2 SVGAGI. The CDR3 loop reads CASSYNRAYEQYF. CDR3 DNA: TGTGCCAGCAGTTACAACAGGGCCTACGAGCAGTACTTC.

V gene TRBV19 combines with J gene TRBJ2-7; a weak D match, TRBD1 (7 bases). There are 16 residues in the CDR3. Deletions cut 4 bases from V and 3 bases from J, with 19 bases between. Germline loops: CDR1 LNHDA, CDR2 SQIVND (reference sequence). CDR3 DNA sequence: TGTGCCAGTAGTAACCAGGGGGGCGACGGAGGCTACGAGCAGTACTTC. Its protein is CASSNQGGDGGYEQYF.

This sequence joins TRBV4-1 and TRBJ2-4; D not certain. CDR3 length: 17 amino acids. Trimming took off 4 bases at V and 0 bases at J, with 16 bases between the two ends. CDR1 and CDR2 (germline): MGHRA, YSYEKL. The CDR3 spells CASSPYPYLLAKNIQYF. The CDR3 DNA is TGCGCCAGCAGCCCCTACCCCTATTTACTAGCCAAAAACATTCAGTACTTC.

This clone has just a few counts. CDR3 coding DNA: TGTGCCAGCAGTTCCGCCCGGACTAGTGAGACCCAGTACTTC. Translation gives CASSSARTSETQYF. The V gene is TRBV27, the J gene TRBJ2-5; 7 bases match TRBD2. V was clipped by 4 bases and J by 5 bases; unmatched bases: 7. This CDR3 is 14 amino acids long. Germline CDR1 reads MNHEY; CDR2 reads SMNVEV (reference sequence).

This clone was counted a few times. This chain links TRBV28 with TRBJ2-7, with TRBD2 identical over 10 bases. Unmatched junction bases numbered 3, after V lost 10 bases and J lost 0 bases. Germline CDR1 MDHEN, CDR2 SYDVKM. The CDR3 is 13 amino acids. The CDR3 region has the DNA TGTGCCACCAGGACTAGCGGCTCCTACGAGCAGTACTTC. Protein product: CATRTSGSYEQYF.

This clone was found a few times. The CDR3 loop reads CAWSVPLAGGMRNEQYF. CDR3 DNA: TGTGCCTGGAGTGTACCCTTAGCGGGAGGGATGAGGAACGAGCAGTACTTC. This chain joins TRBV30 and TRBJ2-7; 11 bases fit TRBD2. V lost 0 bases and J lost 5; bases outside the gene matches: 12. The CDR3 consists of 17 residues. Germline V gene data show CDR1 as GTSNPN and CDR2 as SVGIG (reference sequence).

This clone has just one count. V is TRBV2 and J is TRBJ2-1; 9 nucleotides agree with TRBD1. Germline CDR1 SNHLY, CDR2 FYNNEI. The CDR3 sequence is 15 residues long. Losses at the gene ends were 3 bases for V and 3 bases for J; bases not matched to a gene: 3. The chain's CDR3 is CASSDLGQGYNEQFF. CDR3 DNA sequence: TGTGCCAGCAGTGATCTGGGACAGGGCTACAATGAGCAGTTCTTC.

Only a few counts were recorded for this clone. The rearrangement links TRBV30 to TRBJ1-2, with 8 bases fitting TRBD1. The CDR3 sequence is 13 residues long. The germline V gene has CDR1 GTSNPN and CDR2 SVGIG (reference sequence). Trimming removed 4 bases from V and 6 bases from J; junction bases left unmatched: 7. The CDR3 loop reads CAWTRQGLNGYTF. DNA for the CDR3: TGTGCCTGGACCCGACAGGGGTTAAATGGCTACACCTTC.